This entry describes one T cell receptor (beta chain). Antigen specificity is unknown. Measured with immunoSEQ multiplex PCR; TCRdb has only the in-frame clones, and not every one. The sample carries under 30,000 clones, roughly 95% recorded once. The data were taken from a study of chemoradiotherapy in HPV16-positive cancers. Whole-study results and caveats: During treatment, candidate HPV-specific clones and E7-related motifs expanded in tumor. Better recurrence-free survival went with HPV-responsive T-cell expansion in HPV16-positive patients.

CDR1 is MNHEY and CDR2 is SVGAGI in the germline V gene. The V gene lost 8 bases and the J gene lost 0 bases, with 8 bases spanning the gap. The CDR3 is 13 amino acids. The receptor's source is a human donor with HPV-associated anogenital cancer. V usage is TRBV6-5 and J usage is TRBJ2-4; TRBD2 is a possible D gene (6 bases). The material was obtained from a patient who underwent chemoradiotherapy. The CDR3 nucleotides are TGTGCCAGCCGGAGGGAAGCCAAAAACATTCAGTACTTC. Its protein is CASRREAKNIQYF.